This is a list of T cell receptor beta chains from one sample in a study of blood T cells in healthy people across ages. TCRdb re-analysed the 5' RACE reads in MiXCR, keeping a single row per CDR3 protein. The sample consists of 1.5 million to 2 million distinct CDR3 sequences, 28% of them appearing once. What was sequenced was blood. The receptors were gathered from a woman in her twenties or thirties in good health. Each CDR3 is given with its conserved first and last residue. A D gene is named only where the DNA matches it firmly. A row's size may be missing; if present it is once, few, many or a size class.

clone_size,d_call,j_call,v_call,cdr3_nt,cdr3_aa
many,-,TRBJ2-1,TRBV5-6,TGTGCCAGCAGCTTCATCGGTGAGCAGTTCTTC,CASSFIGEQFF
-,-,TRBJ2-2,TRBV9,TGTGCCAGCAGCCCTAGGGAGGACACCGGGGAGCTGTTTTTT,CASSPREDTGELFF
many,-,TRBJ2-1,TRBV7-2,TGTGCCAGCAGCTGGAGGACACCTCCTGAGCAGTTCTTC,CASSWRTPPEQFF
-,-,TRBJ2-4,TRBV11-1,TGTGCCAGCAGCCCCCAGGCAGGATTAGCCAAAAACATTCAGTACTTC,CASSPQAGLAKNIQYF
-,-,TRBJ1-5,TRBV10-1,TGCGCCAGCAGTGACCAATATAGCAATCAGCCCCAGCATTTT,CASSDQYSNQPQHF
many,TRBD2,TRBJ2-7,TRBV20-1,TGCAGTGCTGGACTTAGCGGGCAGCCCTACGAGCAGTACTTC,CSAGLSGQPYEQYF
-,-,TRBJ2-3,TRBV7-3,TGTGCCAGCAGCTTAACGTATGCGGATACGCAGTATTTT,CASSLTYADTQYF
-,-,TRBJ2-2,TRBV12-3/TRBV12-4,TGTGCCAGCAGTTTATGGGCGGGTAGCAACACCGGGGAGCTGTTTTTT,CASSLWAGSNTGELFF
-,TRBD1,TRBJ2-3,TRBV12-3/TRBV12-4,TGTGCCAGCTGCCGGGACAGGGCGACGACAGATACGCAGTATTTT,CASCRDRATTDTQYF
many,TRBD1,TRBJ1-2,TRBV9,TGTGCCAGCAGCGCTGAGACAGGGGCTAACTATGGCTACACCTTC,CASSAETGANYGYTF
many,TRBD2,TRBJ2-1,TRBV20-1,TGCAGTGCTAGGCAAACCGAGGGACTAGCGGGAGGGGGGAATGAGCAGTTCTTC,CSARQTEGLAGGGNEQFF
few,-,TRBJ1-1,TRBV6-6,TGTGCCAGCACCCTACAGGGTGGCAACACTGAAGCTTTCTTT,CASTLQGGNTEAFF
few,TRBD2,TRBJ2-5,TRBV3-1,TGTGCCAGCAGCCGATCTAGCGGACAGACCCAGTACTTC,CASSRSSGQTQYF
-,-,TRBJ2-3,TRBV5-4,TGTGCCAGCAGCCAACCGGGGTCCCGGGATACGCAGTATTTT,CASSQPGSRDTQYF
-,-,TRBJ2-1,TRBV11-2,TGTGCCAGCAGCTCGAGACAGGGACGGGGGGATGAGCAGTTCTTC,CASSSRQGRGDEQFF
few,-,TRBJ2-1,TRBV20-1,TGCAGTGCTAGAGATGGCAGGGGGGTTTCCAATGAGCAGTTCTTC,CSARDGRGVSNEQFF
many,-,TRBJ1-2,TRBV20-1,TGCAGTGCCGCCGCCGGGACGGCAAACTATGGCTACACCTTC,CSAAAGTANYGYTF
-,TRBD2,TRBJ2-3,TRBV3-1,TGTGCCAGCAGCCATTGGACTAGCGGGAGCTCAGATACGCAGTATTTT,CASSHWTSGSSDTQYF
once,-,TRBJ2-3,TRBV4-2,TGTGCCAGCAGCCAAGGTAGCAGAAAGGGGGATACGCAGTATTTT,CASSQGSRKGDTQYF
-,-,TRBJ1-1,TRBV9,TGTGCCAGCACCCTGGGGCTGAACACTGAAGCTTTCTTT,CASTLGLNTEAFF
-,TRBD2,TRBJ2-7,TRBV27,TGTGCCAGCAGTCGAGCACCGGGACTAGCCTACGAGCAGTACTTC,CASSRAPGLAYEQYF
-,-,TRBJ2-1,TRBV3-1,TGTGCCAGCAGCCACTTGACTCACAATGAGCAGTTCTTC,CASSHLTHNEQFF
many,-,TRBJ1-2,TRBV20-1,TGCAGTGCTAGAGATCCAAGGGGGGACTATGGCTACACCTTC,CSARDPRGDYGYTF
many,-,TRBJ2-1,TRBV20-1,TGCAGTGCCGGCCGGGGTGAGCAGTTCTTC,CSAGRGEQFF
-,TRBD2,TRBJ2-7,TRBV7-9,TGTGCCAGCAGCCAAAATAGCGGGGGAAATGCTATTTACAATGAGCAGTACTTC,CASSQNSGGNAIYNEQYF
few,TRBD2,TRBJ2-7,TRBV6-7,TGTGCCAGCAGTCCTAACCCAGGACTAGCGGGGTCCTGCGAGCAGTACTTC,CASSPNPGLAGSCEQYF
few,-,TRBJ2-1,TRBV6-1,TGTGCCAGCAGTGAAGTGCGGGAGCAGTTCTTC,CASSEVREQFF
few,TRBD1,TRBJ1-1,TRBV20-1,TGCAGTGCTAGGACCCACGACAGGGGCGCGGAGGGAGTTCTAGCTTTCTTT,CSARTHDRGAEGVLAFF
-,-,TRBJ1-6,TRBV28,TGTGCCACCAGGCCCCCCGAGTTCTATAATTCACCCCTCCACTTT,CATRPPEFYNSPLHF